Sequencing of this T cell receptor (beta chain) was carried out in a study of cytomegalovirus exposure and HLA in healthy donors. Note on this clone: Its specificity is not known.

There were likely unrecorded immune exposures, though donors were nominally healthy when sampled. Primers for the PCR totalled 60 Vbeta and 13 Jbeta. Profiled with immunoSEQ multiplex PCR; TCRdb holds only in-frame clones, not every one. The data contain roughly 180,000 clones, approximately 82% of them singletons. The CDR3 is 17 residues long. The V and J ends lost 1 base and 2 bases, in that order; junction bases with no gene match: 6. Per germline, CDR1 ENHRY and CDR2 SYGVKD. Findings of the study overall: Rates of TCR association differed by HLA locus in a later analysis, with DRB1 highest and HLA-C lowest. Accurate predictions that matched the HLA-A and HLA-B alleles of most subjects were reportedly made from TCR beta sequences. Clonal expansion was found to be greater in HLA-associated TCR beta chains than in equally common others in a later analysis.

Sequencing used PBMCs. The chain recombines TRBV10-3 with TRBJ2-7; the match to TRBD2 covers 12 bases. The origin of this receptor is a woman between 35 and 50 years old in good health and CMV-seropositive. The CDR3 here is CAISEFGLAGFTYEQYF. CDR3 coding DNA: TGTGCCATCAGTGAGTTTGGACTAGCGGGATTTACCTACGAGCAGTACTTC.